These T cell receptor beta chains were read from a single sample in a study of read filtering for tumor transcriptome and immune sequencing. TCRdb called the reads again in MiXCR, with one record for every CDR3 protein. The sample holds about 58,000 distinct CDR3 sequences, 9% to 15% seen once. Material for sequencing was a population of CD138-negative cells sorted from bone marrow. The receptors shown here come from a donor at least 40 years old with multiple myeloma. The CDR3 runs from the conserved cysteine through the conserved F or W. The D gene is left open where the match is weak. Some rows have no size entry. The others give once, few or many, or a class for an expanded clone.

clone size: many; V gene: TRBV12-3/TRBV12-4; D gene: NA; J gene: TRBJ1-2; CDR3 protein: CASSSLRQDGYTF; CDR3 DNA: TGTGCCAGCAGTTCACTCCGTCAGGATGGCTATACCTTC
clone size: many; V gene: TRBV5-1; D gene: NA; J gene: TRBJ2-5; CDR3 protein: CASSVMRAQETQYF; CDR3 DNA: TGCGCCAGCAGCGTGATGAGGGCCCAAGAGACCCAGTACTTC
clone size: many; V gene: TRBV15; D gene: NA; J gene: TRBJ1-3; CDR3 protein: CATSRAPPFVLDSGNTIYF; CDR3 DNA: TGTGCCACCAGCAGAGCGCCACCATTTGTATTGGACTCTGGAAACACCATATATTTT
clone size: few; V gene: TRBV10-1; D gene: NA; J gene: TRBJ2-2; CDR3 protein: CASSDPRRANTGGLFF; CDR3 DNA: TGCGCCAGCAGTGACCCAAGACGAGCGAACACCGGGGGGCTGTTTTTT
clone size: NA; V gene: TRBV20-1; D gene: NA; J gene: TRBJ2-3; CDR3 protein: CSARDHRGGNTDTQYF; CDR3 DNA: TGCAGTGCTAGAGATCACAGGGGGGGAAACACAGATACGCAGTATTTT
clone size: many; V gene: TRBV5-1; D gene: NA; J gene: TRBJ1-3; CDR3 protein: CASSLGSGNTIYF; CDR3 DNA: TGCGCCAGCAGCTTGGGCTCTGGAAACACCATATATTTT
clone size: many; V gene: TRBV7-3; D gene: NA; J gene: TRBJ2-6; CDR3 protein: CASSLRGGSTSGANVLTF; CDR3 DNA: TGTGCCAGCAGCTTAAGGGGAGGCTCTACCTCTGGGGCCAACGTCCTGACTTTC
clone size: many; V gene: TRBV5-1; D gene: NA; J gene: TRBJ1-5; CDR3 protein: CASSLDGNSNQPQHF; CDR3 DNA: TGCGCCAGCAGCCTGGACGGGAATAGCAATCAGCCCCAGCATTTT
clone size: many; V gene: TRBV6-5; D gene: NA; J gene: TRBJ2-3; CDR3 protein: CASSYGVNTDTQYF; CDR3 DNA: TGTGCCAGCAGTTACGGAGTAAACACAGATACGCAGTATTTT
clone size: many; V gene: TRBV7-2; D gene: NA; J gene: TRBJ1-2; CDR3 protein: CASRLQGNYGYTF; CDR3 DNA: TGTGCCAGCAGGTTACAGGGAAACTATGGCTACACCTTC
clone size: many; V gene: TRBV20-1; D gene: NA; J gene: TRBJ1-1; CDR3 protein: CSVIHPQGPEAFF; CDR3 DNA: TGCAGTGTGATTCACCCCCAGGGGCCAGAAGCTTTCTTT
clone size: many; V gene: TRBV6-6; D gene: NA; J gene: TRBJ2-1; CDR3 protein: CASCREANYNEQFF; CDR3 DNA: TGTGCCAGTTGCAGGGAGGCTAACTACAATGAGCAGTTCTTC
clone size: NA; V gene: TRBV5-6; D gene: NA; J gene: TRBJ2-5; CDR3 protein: CASSLPGTIETQYF; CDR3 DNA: TGTGCCAGCAGCTTGCCAGGGACGATAGAGACCCAGTACTTC
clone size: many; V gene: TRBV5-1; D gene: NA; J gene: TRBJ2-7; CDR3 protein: CATRSGTTSYEQYF; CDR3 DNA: TGCGCCACCCGAAGCGGGACAACGAGCTACGAGCAGTACTTC
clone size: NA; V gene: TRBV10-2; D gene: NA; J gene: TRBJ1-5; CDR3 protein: CASNQGQGDRPQHF; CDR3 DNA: TGCGCCAGCAACCAGGGGCAGGGCGATCGGCCCCAGCATTTT
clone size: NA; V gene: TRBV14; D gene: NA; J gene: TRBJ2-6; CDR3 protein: CASSQAGRSGANVLTF; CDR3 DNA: TGTGCCAGCAGCCAAGCGGGGCGCTCTGGGGCCAACGTCCTGACTTTC
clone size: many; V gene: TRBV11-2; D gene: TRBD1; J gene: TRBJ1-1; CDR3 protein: CASSPGTGGVLSPNTEAFF; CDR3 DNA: TGTGCCAGCAGCCCCGGGACAGGGGGCGTTTTATCCCCAAACACTGAAGCTTTCTTT
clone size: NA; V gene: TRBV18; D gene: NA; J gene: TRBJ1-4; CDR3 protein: CASSPSVAGRNEKLFF; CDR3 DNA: TGTGCCAGCTCACCGTCCGTGGCAGGCCGTAATGAAAAACTGTTTTTT
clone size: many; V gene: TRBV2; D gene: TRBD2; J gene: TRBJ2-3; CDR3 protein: CASRQTSGGWTDTQYF; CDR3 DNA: TGTGCCAGCAGACAAACTAGCGGGGGTTGGACAGATACGCAGTATTTT
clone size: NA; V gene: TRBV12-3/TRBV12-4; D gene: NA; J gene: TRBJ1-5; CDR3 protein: CASSLRDGNQPQHF; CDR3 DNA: TGTGCCAGCAGTTTGAGGGACGGCAATCAGCCCCAGCATTTT
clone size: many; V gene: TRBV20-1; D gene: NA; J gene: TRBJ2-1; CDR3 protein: CSATLRGDYNEQFF; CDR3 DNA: TGCAGTGCCACCCTCCGCGGGGACTACAATGAGCAGTTCTTC
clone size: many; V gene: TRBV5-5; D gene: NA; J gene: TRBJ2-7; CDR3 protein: CASSPGSGYEQYF; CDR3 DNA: TGTGCCAGCAGCCCGGGCTCGGGGTACGAGCAGTACTTC
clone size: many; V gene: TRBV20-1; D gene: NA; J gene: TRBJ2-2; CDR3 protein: CSASPGSDTGELFF; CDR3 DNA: TGCAGTGCTAGTCCCGGGTCCGACACCGGGGAGCTGTTTTTT
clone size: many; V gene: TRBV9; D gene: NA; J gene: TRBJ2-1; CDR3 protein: CASSVVETGEQFF; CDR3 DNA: TGTGCCAGCAGCGTAGTCGAAACAGGAGAGCAGTTCTTC
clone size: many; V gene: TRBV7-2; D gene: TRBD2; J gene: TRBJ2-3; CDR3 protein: CASSLYSGASDTQYF; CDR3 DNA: TGTGCCAGCAGCCTATATAGCGGGGCCTCAGATACGCAGTATTTT
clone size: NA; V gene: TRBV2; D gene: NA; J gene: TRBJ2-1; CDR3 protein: CASKTEEQFF; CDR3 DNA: TGTGCCAGCAAAACAGAGGAGCAGTTCTTC
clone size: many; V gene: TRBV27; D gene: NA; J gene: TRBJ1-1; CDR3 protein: CASSTTRLRPYTEAFF; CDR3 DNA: TGTGCCAGCAGTACGACGCGTCTGCGCCCGTACACTGAAGCTTTCTTT
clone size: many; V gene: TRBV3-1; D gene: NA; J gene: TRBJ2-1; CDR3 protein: CASSLAPELAREQFF; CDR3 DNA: TGTGCCAGCAGCCTCGCCCCTGAACTAGCCCGGGAGCAGTTCTTC
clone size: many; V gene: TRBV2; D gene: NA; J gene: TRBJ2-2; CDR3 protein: CASRDLGAGELFF; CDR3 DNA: TGTGCCAGCAGGGATCTAGGAGCCGGGGAGCTGTTTTTT
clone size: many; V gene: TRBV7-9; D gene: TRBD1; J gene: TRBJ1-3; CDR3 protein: CASSLQGVLSGNTIYF; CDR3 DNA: TGTGCCAGCAGCTTACAGGGGGTTCTCTCTGGAAACACCATATATTTT
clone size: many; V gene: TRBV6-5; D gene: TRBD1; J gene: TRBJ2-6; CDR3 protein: CASSYGTGISGANVLTF; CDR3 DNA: TGTGCCAGCAGTTACGGGACAGGAATCTCTGGGGCCAACGTCCTGACTTTC
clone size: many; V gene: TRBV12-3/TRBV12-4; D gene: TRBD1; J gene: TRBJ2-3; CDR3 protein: CASSLDRGLTDTQYF; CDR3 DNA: TGTGCCAGCAGTTTGGACAGGGGGCTGACAGATACGCAGTATTTT
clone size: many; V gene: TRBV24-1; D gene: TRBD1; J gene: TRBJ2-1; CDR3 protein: CATSDAGGTGTHNEQFF; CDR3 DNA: TGTGCCACCAGTGATGCCGGTGGGACAGGGACCCACAATGAGCAGTTCTTC
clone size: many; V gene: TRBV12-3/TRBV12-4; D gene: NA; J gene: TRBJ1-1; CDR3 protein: CASSPEGNTEAFF; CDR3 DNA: TGTGCCAGCAGTCCTGAGGGGAACACTGAAGCTTTCTTT
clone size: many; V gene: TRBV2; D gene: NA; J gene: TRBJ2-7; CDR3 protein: CASSDPTEQYF; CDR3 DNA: TGTGCCAGCAGTGACCCGACCGAGCAGTACTTC
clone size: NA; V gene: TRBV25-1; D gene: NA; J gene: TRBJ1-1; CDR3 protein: CASSEYDGDDRLNTEAFF; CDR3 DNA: TGTGCCAGCAGTGAATATGACGGAGATGATAGATTGAACACTGAAGCTTTCTTT
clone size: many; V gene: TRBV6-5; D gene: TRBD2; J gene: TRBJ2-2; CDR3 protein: CASKLAGGPGELFF; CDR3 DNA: TGTGCCAGCAAACTAGCGGGGGGGCCCGGGGAGCTGTTTTTT
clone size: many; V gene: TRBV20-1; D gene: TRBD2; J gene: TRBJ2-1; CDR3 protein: CSAEASGYYNEQFF; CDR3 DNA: TGCAGTGCCGAAGCTAGCGGATACTACAATGAGCAGTTCTTC
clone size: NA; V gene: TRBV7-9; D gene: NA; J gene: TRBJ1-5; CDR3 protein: CASSSGLINRPQHF; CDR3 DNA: TGTGCCAGCAGCTCAGGACTTATCAATCGGCCCCAGCATTTT
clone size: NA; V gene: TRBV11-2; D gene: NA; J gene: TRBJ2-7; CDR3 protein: CASSLSQGNEQYF; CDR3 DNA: TGTGCCAGCAGCTTAAGCCAGGGTAACGAGCAGTACTTC
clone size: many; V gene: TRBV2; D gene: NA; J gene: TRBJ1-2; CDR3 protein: CASSEAFRQPYGYTF; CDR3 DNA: TGTGCCAGCAGTGAAGCTTTCAGGCAACCCTATGGCTACACCTTC
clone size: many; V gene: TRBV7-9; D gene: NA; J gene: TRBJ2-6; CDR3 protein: CASSFTSSGANVLTF; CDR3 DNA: TGTGCCAGCAGCTTTACAAGCTCTGGGGCCAACGTCCTGACTTTC
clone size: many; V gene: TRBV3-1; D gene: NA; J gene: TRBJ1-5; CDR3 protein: CASSQDGGQPQHF; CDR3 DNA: TGTGCCAGCAGCCAAGATGGGGGTCAGCCCCAGCATTTT
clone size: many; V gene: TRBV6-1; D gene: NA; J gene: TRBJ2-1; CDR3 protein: CASSGNTGVYNEQFF; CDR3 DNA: TGTGCCAGCAGTGGAAACACGGGGGTATACAATGAGCAGTTCTTC